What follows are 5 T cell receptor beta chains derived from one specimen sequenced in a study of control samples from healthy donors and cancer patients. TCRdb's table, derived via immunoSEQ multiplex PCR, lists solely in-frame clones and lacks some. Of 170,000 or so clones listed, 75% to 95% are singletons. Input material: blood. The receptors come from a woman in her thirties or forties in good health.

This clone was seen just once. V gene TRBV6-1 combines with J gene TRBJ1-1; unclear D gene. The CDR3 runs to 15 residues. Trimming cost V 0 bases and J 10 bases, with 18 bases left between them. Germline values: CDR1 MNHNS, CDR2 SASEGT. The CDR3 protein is CASSEAREGIEAAFF. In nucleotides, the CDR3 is TGTGCCAGCAGTGAAGCGCGGGAGGGAATAGAGGCAGCTTTCTTT.

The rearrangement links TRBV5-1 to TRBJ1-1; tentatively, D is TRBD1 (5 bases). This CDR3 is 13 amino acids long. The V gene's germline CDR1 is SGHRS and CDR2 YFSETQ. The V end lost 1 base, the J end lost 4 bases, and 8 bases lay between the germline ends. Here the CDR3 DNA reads TGCGCCAGCAGCTTGATGGGGGTCACTGAAGCTTTCTTT. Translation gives CASSLMGVTEAFF. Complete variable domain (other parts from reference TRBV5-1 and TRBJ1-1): KAGVTQTPRYLIKTRGQQVTLSCSPISGHRSVSWYQQTPGQGLQFLFEYFSETQRNKGNFPGRFSGRQFSNSRSEMNVSTLELGDSALYLCASSLMGVTEAFFGQGTRLTVV.

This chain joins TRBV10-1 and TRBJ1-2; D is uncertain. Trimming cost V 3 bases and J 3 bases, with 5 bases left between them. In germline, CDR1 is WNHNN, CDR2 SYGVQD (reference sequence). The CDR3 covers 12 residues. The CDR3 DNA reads TGCGCCAGCAGTGACCTTGACTATGGCTACACCTTC. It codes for CASSDLDYGYTF.

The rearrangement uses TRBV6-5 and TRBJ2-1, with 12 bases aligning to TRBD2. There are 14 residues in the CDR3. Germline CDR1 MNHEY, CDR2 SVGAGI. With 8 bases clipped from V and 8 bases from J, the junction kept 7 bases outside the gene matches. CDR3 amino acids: CASRLAGDSHEQFF. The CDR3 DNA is TGTGCCAGCCGACTAGCGGGGGACTCCCATGAGCAGTTCTTC.

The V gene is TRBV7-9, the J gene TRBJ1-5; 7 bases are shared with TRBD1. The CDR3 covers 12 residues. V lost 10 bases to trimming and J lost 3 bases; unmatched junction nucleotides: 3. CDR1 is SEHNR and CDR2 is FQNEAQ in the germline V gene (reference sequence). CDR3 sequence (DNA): TGTGCCATCGGGACAGACAATCAGCCCCAGCATTTT. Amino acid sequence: CAIGTDNQPQHF.